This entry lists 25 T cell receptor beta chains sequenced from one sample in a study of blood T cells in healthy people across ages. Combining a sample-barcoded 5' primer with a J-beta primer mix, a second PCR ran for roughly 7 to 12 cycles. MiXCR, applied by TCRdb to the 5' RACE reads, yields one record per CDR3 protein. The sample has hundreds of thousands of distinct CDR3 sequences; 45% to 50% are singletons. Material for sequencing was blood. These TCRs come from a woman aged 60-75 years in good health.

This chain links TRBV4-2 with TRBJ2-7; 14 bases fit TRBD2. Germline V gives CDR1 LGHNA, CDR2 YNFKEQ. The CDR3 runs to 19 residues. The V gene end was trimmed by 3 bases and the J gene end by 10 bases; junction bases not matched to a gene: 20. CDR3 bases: TGTGCCAGCAGCCATACCCTCTCCGGGACTAGCGGGAGTAAGGGGGCCCAGTACTTC. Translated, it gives CASSHTLSGTSGSKGAQYF.

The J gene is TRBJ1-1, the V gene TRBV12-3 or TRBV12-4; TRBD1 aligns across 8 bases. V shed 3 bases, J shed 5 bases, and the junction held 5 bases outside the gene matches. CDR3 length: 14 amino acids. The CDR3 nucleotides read TGTGCCAGCAGTTTCGCAGGGGGCGGGACTGAAGCTTTCTTT. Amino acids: CASSFAGGGTEAFF.

The CDR3 DNA is TGCAGCGGCACACCGAACACTGAAGCTTTCTTT. Its translation: CSGTPNTEAFF. The chain uses TRBV29-1 and TRBJ1-1; D is uncertain. Trimming removed 7 bases at V and 1 base at J, with 7 bases between. The CDR3 totals 11 residues. Germline V gene lookup returns CDR1 SQVTM and CDR2 ANQGSEA.

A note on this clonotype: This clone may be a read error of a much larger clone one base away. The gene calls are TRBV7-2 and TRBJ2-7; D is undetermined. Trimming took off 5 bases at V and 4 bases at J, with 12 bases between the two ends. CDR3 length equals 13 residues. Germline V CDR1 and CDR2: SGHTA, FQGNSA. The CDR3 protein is CASSRNLGYEQYF. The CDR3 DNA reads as TGTGCCAGCAGCCGAAACCTAGGTTACGAGCAGTACTTC.

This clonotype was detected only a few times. CDR3 protein: CASSYTFYEQYF. The CDR3 bases are TGTGCCAGCAGTTACACCTTCTACGAGCAGTACTTC. This chain uses TRBV6-2 or TRBV6-3 with TRBJ2-7, with D unresolved. The germline V gene has CDR1 MNHEY and CDR2 SVGEGT. Trimming left V 2 bases short and J 3 bases short, with 5 bases between. The CDR3 contains 12 residues.

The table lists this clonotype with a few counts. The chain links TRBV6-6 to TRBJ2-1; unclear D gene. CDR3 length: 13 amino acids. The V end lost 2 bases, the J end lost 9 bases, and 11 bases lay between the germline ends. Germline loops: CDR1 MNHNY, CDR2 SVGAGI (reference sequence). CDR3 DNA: TGTGCCAGCAGTTACACGGACGGCATTGAGCAGTTCTTC. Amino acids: CASSYTDGIEQFF.

The CDR3 nucleotides read TGCGCCAGCAGCTCCCGGGAGGGACCCTACGAGCAGTACTTC. Its translation is CASSSREGPYEQYF. V gene TRBV5-1 combines with J gene TRBJ2-7; 8 bases agree with TRBD2. This CDR3 has 14 residues. CDR1 is SGHRS and CDR2 is YFSETQ in the germline V gene. The J segment lost 2 bases and the V segment lost 3 bases, leaving 4 bases of the junction unmatched.

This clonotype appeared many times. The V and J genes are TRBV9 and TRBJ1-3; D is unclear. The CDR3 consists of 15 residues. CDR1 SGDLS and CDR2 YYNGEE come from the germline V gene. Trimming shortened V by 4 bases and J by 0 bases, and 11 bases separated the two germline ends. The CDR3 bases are TGTGCCAGCAGCCCCATGGATCACTCTGGAAACACCATATATTTT. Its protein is CASSPMDHSGNTIYF.

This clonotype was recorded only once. The CDR3, as DNA: TGCAGTGCTAGAACTAGCGGGAGGGCCTATGAGCAGTTCTTC. Its translation is CSARTSGRAYEQFF. The genes are TRBV20-1 and TRBJ2-1; 13 positions match TRBD2. The germline V gene has CDR1 DFQATT and CDR2 SNEGSKA (reference sequence). The CDR3 has 14 amino acids. With V trimmed by 2 bases and J by 8 bases, 3 bases remained unmatched.

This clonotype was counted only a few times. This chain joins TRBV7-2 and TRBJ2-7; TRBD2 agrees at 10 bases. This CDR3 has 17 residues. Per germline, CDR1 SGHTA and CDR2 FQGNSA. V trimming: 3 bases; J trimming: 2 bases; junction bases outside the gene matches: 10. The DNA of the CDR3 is TGTGCCAGCAGCTTTCGCCTAGCGGGAGTCGCCCCCTACGAGCAGTACTTC. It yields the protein CASSFRLAGVAPYEQYF.

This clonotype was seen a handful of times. The CDR3 DNA is TGTGCCAGCAGCTTTGAGGACAGAGCCTACGAGCAGTACTTC. It is translated as CASSFEDRAYEQYF. This chain links TRBV7-9 with TRBJ2-7; a weak D match, TRBD1 (6 bases). The CDR3 length is 14 residues. Trimming pared 3 bases from V and 2 bases from J, leaving 11 bases between. Germline V CDR1 and CDR2: SEHNR, FQNEAQ (reference sequence).

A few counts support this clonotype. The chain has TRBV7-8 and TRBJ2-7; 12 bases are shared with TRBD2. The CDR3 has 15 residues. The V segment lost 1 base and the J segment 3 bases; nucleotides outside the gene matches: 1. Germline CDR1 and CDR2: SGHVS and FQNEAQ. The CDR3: CASSLETSGSYEQYF. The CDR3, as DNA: TGTGCCAGCAGCTTAGAGACTAGCGGGAGCTACGAGCAGTACTTC.

CDR3 sequence: CASSTRLGTSGYTDTQYF. The DNA for the CDR3 is TGTGCCAGCAGCACACGCCTCGGGACTAGCGGGTACACAGATACGCAGTATTTT. The chain uses TRBV6-2 or TRBV6-3 and TRBJ2-3, with 12 bases fitting TRBD2. The ends lost 6 bases at V and 2 bases at J; junction bases unmatched: 12. Germline CDR1 is MNHEY and CDR2 is SVGEGT. The CDR3 extends over 18 amino acids.

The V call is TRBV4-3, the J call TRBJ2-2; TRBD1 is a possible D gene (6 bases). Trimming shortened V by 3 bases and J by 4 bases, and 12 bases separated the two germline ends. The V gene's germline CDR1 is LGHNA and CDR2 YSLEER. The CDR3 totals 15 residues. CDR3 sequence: CASSQHRVATGELFF. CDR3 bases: TGCGCCAGCAGCCAGCACAGGGTTGCCACCGGGGAGCTGTTTTTT.

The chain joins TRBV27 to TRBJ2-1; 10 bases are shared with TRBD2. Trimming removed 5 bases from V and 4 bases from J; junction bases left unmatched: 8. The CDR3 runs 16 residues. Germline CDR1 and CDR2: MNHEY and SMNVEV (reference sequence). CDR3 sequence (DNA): TGTGCCAGCAGTGAATCTAGCGGGAGTAGTTACAATGAGCAGTTCTTC. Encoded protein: CASSESSGSSYNEQFF.

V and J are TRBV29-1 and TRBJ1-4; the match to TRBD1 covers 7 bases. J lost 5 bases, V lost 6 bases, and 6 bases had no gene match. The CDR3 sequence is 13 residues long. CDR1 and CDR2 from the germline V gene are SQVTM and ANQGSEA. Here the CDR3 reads CSVPGQTNEKLFF. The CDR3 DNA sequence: TGCAGCGTCCCGGGACAGACAAATGAAAAACTGTTTTTT.

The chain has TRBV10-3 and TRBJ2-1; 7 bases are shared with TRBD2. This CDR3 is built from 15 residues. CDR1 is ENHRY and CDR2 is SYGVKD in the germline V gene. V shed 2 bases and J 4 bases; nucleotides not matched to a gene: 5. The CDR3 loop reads CAISEARDYYNEQFF. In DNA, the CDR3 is TGTGCCATCAGTGAGGCCCGGGACTATTACAATGAGCAGTTCTTC.

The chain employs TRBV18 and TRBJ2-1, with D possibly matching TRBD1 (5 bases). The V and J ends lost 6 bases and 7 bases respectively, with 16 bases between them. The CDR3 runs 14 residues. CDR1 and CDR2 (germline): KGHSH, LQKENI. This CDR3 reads CASSRDSTGNEQFF. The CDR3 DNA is TGTGCCAGCTCCCGAGACAGTACTGGGAATGAGCAGTTCTTC.

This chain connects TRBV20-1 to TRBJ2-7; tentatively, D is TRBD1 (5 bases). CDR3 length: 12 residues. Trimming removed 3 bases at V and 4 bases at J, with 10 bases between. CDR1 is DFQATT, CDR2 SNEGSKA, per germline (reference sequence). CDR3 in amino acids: CSARFDRYEQYF. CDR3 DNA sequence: TGCAGTGCTAGGTTCGACAGATACGAGCAGTACTTC.

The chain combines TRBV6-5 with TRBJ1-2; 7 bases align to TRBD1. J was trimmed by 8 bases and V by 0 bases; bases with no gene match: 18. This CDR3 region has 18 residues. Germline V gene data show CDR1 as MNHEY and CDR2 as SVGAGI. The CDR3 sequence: CASSYSTLGREGAIGYTF. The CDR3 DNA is TGTGCCAGCAGTTACTCGACATTGGGCAGGGAGGGGGCGATCGGCTACACCTTC.

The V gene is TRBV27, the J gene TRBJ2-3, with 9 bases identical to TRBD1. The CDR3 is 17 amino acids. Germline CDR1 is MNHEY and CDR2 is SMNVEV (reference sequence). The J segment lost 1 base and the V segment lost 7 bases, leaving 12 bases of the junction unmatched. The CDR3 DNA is TGTGCCAGCACACTACGATCCCGGGACAGGGGCACAGATACGCAGTATTTT. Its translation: CASTLRSRDRGTDTQYF.

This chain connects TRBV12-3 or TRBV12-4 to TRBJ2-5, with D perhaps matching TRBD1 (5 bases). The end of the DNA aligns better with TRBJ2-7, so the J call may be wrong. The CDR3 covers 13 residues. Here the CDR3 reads CASSFARAYEQYF. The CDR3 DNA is TGTGCCAGCAGTTTTGCCAGGGCCTACGAGCAGTACTTC.

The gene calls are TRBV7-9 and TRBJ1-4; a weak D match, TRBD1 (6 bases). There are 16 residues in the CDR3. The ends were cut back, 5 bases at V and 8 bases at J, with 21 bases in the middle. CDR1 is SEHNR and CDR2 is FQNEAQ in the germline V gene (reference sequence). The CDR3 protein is CASSNRLQGTREKLFF. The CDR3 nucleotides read TGTGCCAGCAGCAATAGGCTACAGGGAACACGGGAAAAACTGTTTTTT.

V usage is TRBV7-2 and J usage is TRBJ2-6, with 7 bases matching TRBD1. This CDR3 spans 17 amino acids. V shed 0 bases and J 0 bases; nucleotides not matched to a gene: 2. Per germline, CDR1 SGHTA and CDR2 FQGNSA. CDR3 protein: CASSLAGTASGANVLTF. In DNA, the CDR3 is TGTGCCAGCAGCTTAGCTGGGACAGCCTCTGGGGCCAACGTCCTGACTTTC.

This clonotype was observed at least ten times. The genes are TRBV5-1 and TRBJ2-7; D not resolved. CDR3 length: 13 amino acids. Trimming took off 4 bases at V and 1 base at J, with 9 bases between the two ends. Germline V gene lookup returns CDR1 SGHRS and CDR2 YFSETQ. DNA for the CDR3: TGCGCCAGCAGCAGGGCTTCTTCCTACGAGCAGTACTTC. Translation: CASSRASSYEQYF.